These 30 T cell receptor beta chains originate from one sample sequenced in a study of blood T cell repertoires in COVID-19. Libraries were prepared by immunoSEQ multiplex PCR; TCRdb keeps only in-frame clonotypes and omits some of them. The sample comprises hundreds of thousands of clones, 88% of which are singletons, and roughly 4% rests with the top ten. The sample comprised peripheral blood. The source of these receptors is a woman between 50 and 59 years old with active or convalescent COVID-19.

This chain connects TRBV30 to TRBJ2-7, with 9 bases that match TRBD1. J was trimmed by 4 bases and V by 3 bases; bases with no gene match: 10. Per germline, CDR1 GTSNPN and CDR2 SVGIG (reference sequence). The CDR3 has 15 amino acids. Written as DNA, the CDR3 is TGTGCCTGGAGAGGCCGGGGGACAGGGTGGTACGAGCAGTACTTC. Encoded protein: CAWRGRGTGWYEQYF.

The chain recombines TRBV19 with TRBJ2-7; the match to TRBD1 covers 7 bases. This CDR3 has 12 residues. Germline-derived CDR1 and CDR2 are LNHDA and SQIVND (reference sequence). The junction had 2 bases not matched to a gene; V was cut back by 5 bases and J by 4 bases. CDR3 protein: CASSLQGYEQYF. The DNA for the CDR3 is TGTGCCAGTAGTTTACAGGGGTACGAGCAGTACTTC.

This clone was picked up one time. The chain uses TRBV3-1 (or the pseudogene TRBV3-2) and TRBJ1-3, with D tentatively TRBD1 (5 bases). The CDR3 has 18 residues. V gave up 0 bases and J gave up 4 bases, with 19 bases separating them. Germline CDR1 LGHDT, CDR2 YNNKEL (reference sequence). CDR3 protein: CASSQDGGDKRSGNTIYF. The DNA for the CDR3 is TGTGCCAGCAGCCAAGACGGGGGGGATAAAAGGTCCGGAAACACCATATATTTT.

The table lists this clone with a count of one. The rearrangement joins TRBV24-1 to TRBJ1-2; 8 positions match TRBD1. The CDR3 spans 13 residues. V was pared by 8 bases and J by 6 bases, with 7 bases of the junction left unmatched. Looked up from germline, CDR1 is KGHDR and CDR2 is SFDVKD. The CDR3 protein is CATNDRGLDGYTF. DNA for the CDR3: TGTGCCACCAACGACAGGGGTTTGGATGGCTACACCTTC.

The J gene is TRBJ2-7, the V gene TRBV30; D is possibly TRBD1 (6 bases). V was cut by 4 bases and J by 2 bases, with 12 bases left in between. CDR3 size: 13 residues. The V gene's germline CDR1 is GTSNPN and CDR2 SVGIG (reference sequence). The CDR3 protein is CAWNLQGPYEQYF. CDR3 sequence (DNA): TGTGCCTGGAACCTACAGGGACCCTACGAGCAGTACTTC.

The chain combines TRBV5-1 with TRBJ1-1; a possible D gene is TRBD1 (6 bases). Germline loops: CDR1 SGHRS, CDR2 YFSETQ. Trimming stripped 5 bases from V and 4 bases from J, with 15 bases between. The CDR3 loop spans 14 amino acids. CDR3 coding DNA: TGCGCCAGCAGTCGGTCGGCAGGGGCCACTGAAGCTTTCTTT. It encodes CASSRSAGATEAFF. The whole variable domain, remainder taken from reference TRBV5-1 and TRBJ1-1, is KAGVTQTPRYLIKTRGQQVTLSCSPISGHRSVSWYQQTPGQGLQFLFEYFSETQRNKGNFPGRFSGRQFSNSRSEMNVSTLELGDSALYLCASSRSAGATEAFFGQGTRLTVV.

This chain joins TRBV29-1 and TRBJ1-1, with 8 bases identical to TRBD1. The germline V gene encodes CDR1 SQVTM and CDR2 ANQGSEA. With 6 bases clipped from V and 1 base from J, the junction kept 4 bases outside the gene matches. The CDR3 consists of 13 residues. The CDR3: CSVLDRANTEAFF. The CDR3 nucleotides are TGCAGCGTCCTGGACAGGGCGAACACTGAAGCTTTCTTT.

The V gene is TRBV6-5, the J gene TRBJ2-2; TRBD2 matches 7 bases. This CDR3 contains 14 residues. Losses at the gene ends were 6 bases for V and 1 base for J; bases not matched to a gene: 2. CDR1 is MNHEY, CDR2 SVGAGI, per germline. CDR3 coding DNA: TGTGCCAGCAGGGGCGGGGGGAACACCGGGGAGCTGTTTTTT. Its protein product is CASRGGGNTGELFF.

The V call is TRBV4-2, the J call TRBJ2-7; TRBD2 matches 10 bases. Germline V gene sequence: CDR1 LGHNA, CDR2 YNFKEQ. The length of the CDR3 is 16 residues. V lost 5 bases to trimming and J lost 7 bases; unmatched junction nucleotides: 14. This CDR3 reads CASSNGGTSAVGEQYF. As DNA, the CDR3 is TGTGCCAGCAGCAACGGGGGGACTAGCGCTGTTGGGGAGCAGTACTTC.

The chain employs TRBV30 and TRBJ1-1; 7 bases match TRBD1. The CDR3 covers 12 residues. The V gene end was trimmed by 0 bases and the J gene end by 7 bases; junction bases not matched to a gene: 2. Germline CDR1 and CDR2: GTSNPN and SVGIG (reference sequence). CDR3 coding DNA: TGTGCCTGGAGTGTCCGGACAGGTGAAGCTTTCTTT. This encodes CAWSVRTGEAFF.

In this sample, this clone turned up once. The chain is built from TRBV6-5 and TRBJ2-7; weak D call: TRBD1 (6 bases). CDR3 length equals 12 residues. V dropped 5 bases and J dropped 7 bases, with 12 bases sitting between them. Germline V gene lookup returns CDR1 MNHEY and CDR2 SVGAGI. CDR3 sequence (DNA): TGTGCCAGCAGTACCCCAGGGGAAGAGCAGTACTTC. Protein product: CASSTPGEEQYF.

CDR3 bases: TGTGCCAGCAGCTTGGGGACAGGGGGCGGGGATACGCAGTATTTT. As protein: CASSLGTGGGDTQYF. This rearrangement joins TRBV5-5 to TRBJ2-3; 11 nucleotides agree with TRBD1. V lost 0 bases to trimming and J lost 6 bases; unmatched junction nucleotides: 3. Per the germline V gene, CDR1 is SGHKS and CDR2 is YYEKEE (reference sequence). This CDR3 is built from 15 residues.

V and J are TRBV6-2 or TRBV6-3 and TRBJ2-7, with 8 bases fitting TRBD1. This CDR3 has 12 amino acids. The V and J ends lost 5 bases and 4 bases, in that order; junction bases with no gene match: 1. The germline V gene encodes CDR1 MNHEY and CDR2 SVGEGT. The CDR3 sequence: CASSDRGYEQYF. CDR3 DNA: TGTGCCAGCAGTGACAGGGGATACGAGCAGTACTTC.

With regard to this clone: This sample also contains other DNA sequences that code for the same CDR3. This CDR3 reads CASSDRGNQPQHF. The CDR3 DNA follows: TGTGCCAGCAGTGACAGGGGAAATCAGCCCCAGCATTTT. V usage is TRBV25-1 and J usage is TRBJ1-5; D may be TRBD1 (6 bases). The ends were cut back, 3 bases at V and 4 bases at J, with 7 bases in the middle. The CDR3 covers 13 residues. The germline CDR1 and CDR2 sequences are MGHDK and SYGVNS. The whole variable domain, remainder taken from reference TRBV25-1 and TRBJ1-5, is EADIYQTPRYLVIGTGKKITLECSQTMGHDKMYWYQQDPGMELHLIHYSYGVNSTEKGDLSSESTVSRIRTEHFPLTLESARPSHTSQYLCASSDRGNQPQHFGDGTRLSIL.

This chain joins TRBV28 and TRBJ1-1, with D perhaps matching TRBD1 (6 bases). The CDR3 is 15 amino acids. CDR1 and CDR2 from the germline V gene are MDHEN and SYDVKM. V lost 5 bases and J lost 4, with 17 bases in between. The CDR3 sequence is CASSPTGRGGTEAFF. The DNA for the CDR3 is TGTGCCAGCAGTCCTACAGGGAGGGGGGGCACTGAAGCTTTCTTT.

The V call is TRBV9, the J call TRBJ1-4; TRBD1 is a possible D gene (5 bases). The V end lost 3 bases, the J end lost 4 bases, and 13 bases lay between the germline ends. CDR3 length: 15 residues. The V gene's germline CDR1 is SGDLS and CDR2 YYNGEE. The CDR3: CASSGGQVFNEKLFF. The DNA of the CDR3 is TGTGCCAGCAGCGGAGGACAAGTCTTTAATGAAAAACTGTTTTTT.

The chain recombines TRBV30 with TRBJ2-1; maybe TRBD1 (5 bases). Per the germline V gene, CDR1 is GTSNPN and CDR2 is SVGIG (reference sequence). The CDR3 extends over 14 amino acids. Trimming took off 3 bases at V and 5 bases at J, with 14 bases between the two ends. The CDR3 spells CAWRREFRDNEQFF. CDR3 DNA sequence: TGTGCCTGGAGGCGAGAATTCAGGGACAATGAGCAGTTCTTC.

The chain couples TRBV7-6 to TRBJ1-3; the match to TRBD1 covers 9 bases. Germline V gene lookup returns CDR1 SGHVS and CDR2 FNYEAQ. The CDR3 totals 20 residues. After removal of 5 bases from V and 4 bases from J, the junction contained 21 bases not matched to a gene. CDR3 amino acids: CASSPSRDRASAYGGNTIYF. CDR3 DNA sequence: TGTGCCAGCAGCCCAAGCCGGGACAGGGCCTCGGCATACGGAGGAAACACCATATATTTT.

This chain uses TRBV5-5 with TRBJ2-1; TRBD1 might be the D (6 bases). Germline values: CDR1 SGHKS, CDR2 YYEKEE (reference sequence). This CDR3 is 16 amino acids long. The V and J ends lost 7 bases and 6 bases respectively, with 23 bases between them. In nucleotides, the CDR3 is TGTGCCAGCTATACCTCATTATTGACAGGAGCCAATGAGCAGTTCTTC. Amino acids: CASYTSLLTGANEQFF. Variable domain in full (rest from reference TRBV5-5 and TRBJ2-1): DAGVTQSPTHLIKTRGQQVTLRCSPISGHKSVSWYQQVLGQGPQFIFQYYEKEERGRGNFPDRFSARQFPNYSSELNVNALLLGDSALYLCASYTSLLTGANEQFFGPGTRLTVL.

The rearrangement uses TRBV6-2 or TRBV6-3 and TRBJ2-7, with unresolved D. The CDR3 is 15 amino acids. Germline-derived CDR1 and CDR2 are MNHEY and SVGEGT. V lost 2 bases, J lost 0 bases, and 11 bases lay in between. The CDR3 DNA reads as TGTGCCAGCAGTTACGGCGGAGTAAGCTCCTACGAGCAGTACTTC. Amino acids: CASSYGGVSSYEQYF.

CDR3 in DNA: TGTGCTAGTCGATTTGGGGGACAGGGGACGGGCGAGCAGTACTTC. Encoded protein: CASRFGGQGTGEQYF. This chain links TRBV12-5 with TRBJ2-7; 10 nucleotides align to TRBD1. Germline CDR1 LGHNT, CDR2 FRNRAP. V trimming: 8 bases; J trimming: 6 bases; junction bases outside the gene matches: 13. The CDR3 covers 15 residues.

V usage is TRBV27 and J usage is TRBJ2-1, with TRBD2 matching over 10 bases. After removal of 5 bases from V and 6 bases from J, the junction contained 10 bases not matched to a gene. From germline, CDR1 is MNHEY and CDR2 SMNVEV (reference sequence). The CDR3 is 16 amino acids. The CDR3 DNA reads as TGTGCCAGCAGTATAGGACTAGCGGCCCAGGGCAATGAGCAGTTCTTC. Translated, it gives CASSIGLAAQGNEQFF.

A remark on this clone: Additional DNA sequences in this sample encode the identical CDR3. The chain carries TRBV7-3 and TRBJ2-7; 13 bases are shared with TRBD2. The CDR3 is 14 amino acids. The ends lost 4 bases at V and 7 bases at J; junction bases unmatched: 4. Germline-derived CDR1 and CDR2 are SGHTA and FQGTGA. The CDR3: CASSSGLAGEEQYF. Written as DNA, the CDR3 is TGTGCCAGCAGCTCTGGACTAGCGGGAGAAGAGCAGTACTTC.

The J gene is TRBJ2-1, the V gene TRBV5-1, with 9 bases identical to TRBD1. The V segment lost 1 base and the J segment 6 bases; nucleotides outside the gene matches: 5. Germline assignment: CDR1 SGHRS and CDR2 YFSETQ. CDR3 size: 15 residues. CDR3 amino acids: CASSLLQGASNEQFF. The CDR3 DNA sequence: TGCGCCAGCAGCTTGCTACAGGGGGCGAGCAATGAGCAGTTCTTC.

This chain joins TRBV29-1 and TRBJ1-1, with D maybe TRBD1 (5 bases). CDR1 and CDR2 from the germline V gene are SQVTM and ANQGSEA. The CDR3 totals 12 residues. V lost 3 bases to trimming and J lost 5 bases, with 10 bases between them. The CDR3 DNA reads TGCAGCGTTGAGGGGGACTGGACTGAAGCTTTCTTT. This translates into CSVEGDWTEAFF. The full variable domain, with the rest looked up from reference TRBV29-1 and TRBJ1-1, is SAVISQKPSRDICQRGTSLTIQCQVDSQVTMMFWYRQQPGQSLTLIATANQGSEATYESGFVIDKFPISRPNLTFSTLTVSNMSPEDSSIYLCSVEGDWTEAFFGQGTRLTVV.

The rearrangement links TRBV28 to TRBJ1-1; no clear D gene. This CDR3 spans 15 amino acids. The ends were cut back, 7 bases at V and 4 bases at J, with 19 bases in the middle. CDR1 and CDR2 from the germline V gene are MDHEN and SYDVKM. CDR3 sequence reads: CASTTPGSGSTEAFF. The CDR3 nucleotides are TGTGCCAGCACCACGCCGGGGTCGGGATCCACTGAAGCTTTCTTT.

In its sample, this clone was seen once. The genes are TRBV25-1 and TRBJ1-2, with a tentative D call TRBD1 (6 bases). Germline V gene sequence: CDR1 MGHDK, CDR2 SYGVNS. V lost 5 bases to trimming and J lost 4 bases, with 11 bases between them. This CDR3 region has 13 residues. The CDR3 bases are TGTGCCAGCAGTACAGGGCTGGGCTATGGCTACACCTTC. Translated, it gives CASSTGLGYGYTF.

This chain connects TRBV3-1 (or the pseudogene TRBV3-2) to TRBJ1-1, with a tentative D call TRBD1 (6 bases). The germline gives CDR1 LGHDT, CDR2 YNNKEL (reference sequence). The V gene lost 6 bases and the J gene lost 1 base, with 15 bases spanning the gap. The CDR3 is made up of 15 amino acids. In DNA, the CDR3 is TGTGCCAGCAGACCACAGGGTCCGGAGAACACTGAAGCTTTCTTT. This gives the protein CASRPQGPENTEAFF.

V is TRBV28 and J is TRBJ2-1; 7 nucleotides align to TRBD2. Germline CDR1 reads MDHEN; CDR2 reads SYDVKM. CDR3 size: 11 residues. The V and J ends lost 6 bases and 11 bases, in that order; junction bases with no gene match: 4. The CDR3 DNA sequence: TGTGCCAGCAGAGGGACTACTCAGCAGTTCTTC. Translating gives CASRGTTQQFF.

This clone occurred once. The gene calls are TRBV30 and TRBJ2-5; D remains unclear. Trimming left V 1 base short and J 5 bases short, with 8 bases between. Germline V gene lookup returns CDR1 GTSNPN and CDR2 SVGIG (reference sequence). This CDR3 region has 12 residues. In nucleotides, the CDR3 is TGTGCCTGGAGTGGAGTGAGGGAGACCCAGTACTTC. Its protein product is CAWSGVRETQYF.